The next 28 T cell receptor beta chains were all read from a single sample in a study of CD4+ T cells in melanoma. Libraries were prepared by immunoSEQ multiplex PCR; TCRdb keeps only in-frame clonotypes and omits some of them. The data hold roughly 52,000 clones, with roughly three quarters observed a single time. Sequencing used tumor tissue. These receptors were obtained from a human donor with melanoma.

V is TRBV5-6 and J is TRBJ1-6; perhaps TRBD1 as D (6 bases). In germline, CDR1 is SGHDT, CDR2 YYEEEE. Trimming shortened V by 0 bases and J by 7 bases, and 11 bases separated the two germline ends. The length of the CDR3 is 15 residues. The CDR3 spells CASSLGGGKNSPLHF. CDR3 in DNA: TGTGCCAGCAGCTTGGGCGGGGGCAAAAATTCACCCCTCCACTTT.

This sequence joins TRBV10-1 and TRBJ2-1; a possible D gene is TRBD2 (7 bases). In germline, CDR1 is WNHNN, CDR2 SYGVQD (reference sequence). V was shortened by 6 bases and J by 6 bases, with 15 bases between the two germline ends. The CDR3 runs to 14 residues. The CDR3 loop reads CASRLGGPTNEQFF. As DNA, the CDR3 is TGCGCCAGCAGACTCGGGGGGCCGACCAATGAGCAGTTCTTC.

This clone is labeled as medium-sized (0.01 to 0.1%). The genes are TRBV4-3 and TRBJ2-3, with 7 bases matching TRBD2. V gave up 0 bases and J gave up 2 bases; unmatched junction bases: 5. Germline CDR1 LGHNA, CDR2 YSLEER. CDR3 length: 16 residues. The CDR3 nucleotides read TGCGCCAGCAGCCAAGATAGCAGCGGGGTCACAGATACGCAGTATTTT. The encoded protein is CASSQDSSGVTDTQYF.

This clone is categorized as medium-sized. V is TRBV5-6 and J is TRBJ2-7; 8 nucleotides align to TRBD1. Looked up from germline, CDR1 is SGHDT and CDR2 is YYEEEE. V lost 1 base, J lost 3 bases, and 0 bases stayed unmatched. The CDR3 spans 13 residues. The CDR3 region is CASSLTGGYEQYF. The DNA of the CDR3 is TGTGCCAGCAGCTTGACAGGGGGCTACGAGCAGTACTTC.

This rearrangement joins TRBV6-1 to TRBJ2-3; weak D call: TRBD2 (7 bases). CDR1 and CDR2 (germline): MNHNS, SASEGT. The CDR3 extends over 14 amino acids. The V gene lost 8 bases and the J gene lost 2 bases, with 14 bases spanning the gap. The chain's CDR3 is CASPERGATDTQYF. DNA of the CDR3: TGTGCCAGCCCTGAACGGGGGGCCACAGATACGCAGTATTTT.

The rearrangement links TRBV11-1 to TRBJ2-1; 12 bases line up with TRBD2. In germline, CDR1 is SGHAT, CDR2 FQDESV (reference sequence). V lost 3 bases and J lost 4; bases outside the gene matches: 1. The CDR3 totals 15 residues. CDR3 bases: TGTGCCAGCAGCTTCGGACTAGCGGGGTACAATGAGCAGTTCTTC. Protein: CASSFGLAGYNEQFF.

A note on this clone: Different DNA sequences within this sample yield the same CDR3. The chain links TRBV6-6 to TRBJ2-1; D might be TRBD1 or TRBD2, each matching 5 bases. The germline CDR1 and CDR2 sequences are MNHNY and SVGAGI (reference sequence). V was cut by 9 bases and J by 1 base, with 13 bases left in between. CDR3 length: 14 residues. The CDR3 spells CASSRDRSYNEQFF. The CDR3 region has the DNA TGTGCCAGTTCCCGGGACCGGTCCTACAATGAGCAGTTCTTC.

The chain links TRBV6-5 to TRBJ1-1, with D uncertain. The CDR3 extends over 13 amino acids. Germline assignment: CDR1 MNHEY and CDR2 SVGAGI. V was pared by 6 bases and J by 4 bases, with 12 bases between. As DNA, the CDR3 is TGTGCCAGCAGCGAACGGTTGAGCACTGAAGCTTTCTTT. It is translated as CASSERLSTEAFF.

CDR3 sequence reads: CASTPDGNSNQPQHF. The DNA of the CDR3 is TGCGCCAGCACCCCCGACGGTAATAGCAATCAGCCCCAGCATTTT. The chain has TRBV23-1 and TRBJ1-5; D call uncertain. TRBV23-1 qualifies as an ORF whose function is uncertain. Trimming cost V 7 bases and J 0 bases, with 13 bases left between them. The CDR3 is 15 residues long.

The chain joins TRBV28 to TRBJ1-1; D might be TRBD1 (6 bases). Germline lookup yields CDR1 MDHEN and CDR2 SYDVKM. The CDR3 sequence is 15 residues long. V was shortened by 7 bases and J by 3 bases, with 18 bases between the two germline ends. The CDR3 DNA is TGTGCCAGCACCTTGGGGACATGGGCCCACACTGAAGCTTTCTTT. It encodes CASTLGTWAHTEAFF.

V gene TRBV6-6 combines with J gene TRBJ1-3, with D hard to call. Trimming left V 2 bases short and J 1 base short, with 3 bases between. CDR1 is MNHNY, CDR2 SVGAGI, per germline (reference sequence). The CDR3 has 13 residues. The CDR3 bases are TGTGCCAGCAGTTACACTTCTGGAAACACCATATATTTT. Amino acids: CASSYTSGNTIYF.

The CDR3 nucleotides are TGTGCCAGCAGCCGTGGGACAGGGGACAATGAGCAGTTCTTC. Its protein product is CASSRGTGDNEQFF. This chain joins TRBV11-3 and TRBJ2-1, with 10 positions matching TRBD1. The CDR3 sequence is 14 residues long. Germline loops: CDR1 SGHNT, CDR2 YENEEA. V lost 5 bases, J lost 5 bases, and 3 bases stayed unmatched.

This sequence joins TRBV9 and TRBJ2-7; D is perhaps TRBD1 or TRBD2 (5 bases each). The germline CDR1 and CDR2 sequences are SGDLS and YYNGEE. There are 15 residues in the CDR3. V lost 0 bases to trimming and J lost 5 bases, with 15 bases between them. CDR3 amino acids: CASSVDGASYDEQYF. In nucleotides, the CDR3 is TGTGCCAGCAGCGTAGACGGGGCGTCCTACGACGAGCAGTACTTC.

In its sample, this clone was seen once. The gene calls are TRBV5-1 and TRBJ2-2; 12 positions match TRBD1. Germline-derived CDR1 and CDR2 are SGHRS and YFSETQ. Trimming took 4 bases from V and 4 from J; bases not matched to a gene: 8. This CDR3 spans 17 amino acids. CDR3 DNA sequence: TGCGCCAGCAGCGCCCTGGGACAGGGGGCGGGCACCGGGGAGCTGTTTTTT. Amino acid sequence: CASSALGQGAGTGELFF.

This clone was detected only a few times. V usage is TRBV15 and J usage is TRBJ1-2; D is uncertain. The germline gives CDR1 LNHNV, CDR2 YYDKDF (reference sequence). The CDR3 totals 14 residues. Between the trimmed V and J ends, which lost 0 bases and 8 bases, there was a span of 13 bases. The CDR3 DNA reads as TGTGCCACCAGCAGAGATAGAACAGCCAGGGGCTACACCTTC. Its translation: CATSRDRTARGYTF. The whole variable domain, remainder taken from reference TRBV15 and TRBJ1-2, is DAMVIQNPRYQVTQFGKPVTLSCSQTLNHNVMYWYQQKSSQAPKLLFHYYDKDFNNEADTPDNFQSRRPNTSFCFLDIRSPGLGDTAMYLCATSRDRTARGYTFGSGTRLTVV.

A word on this clone: This clone may be a read error of a much larger clone one base away. V gene TRBV14 combines with J gene TRBJ2-7; 9 bases align to TRBD1. The CDR3 covers 15 residues. Germline lookup yields CDR1 SGHDN and CDR2 FVKESK. The junction had 4 bases not matched to a gene; V was cut back by 4 bases and J by 0 bases. CDR3 nucleotides: TGTGCCAGCAGCCCCGGGACAGGGAGCTCCTACGAGCAGTACTTC. Translation gives CASSPGTGSSYEQYF.

This clone was detected only a few times. The V and J genes are TRBV7-9 and TRBJ1-2; the D gene is possibly TRBD1 (5 bases). This CDR3 comprises 12 residues. The germline CDR1 and CDR2 sequences are SEHNR and FQNEAQ (reference sequence). V lost 1 base, J lost 8 bases, and 8 bases lay in between. Here the CDR3 reads CASSLGREGYTF. The CDR3, as DNA: TGTGCCAGCAGCTTAGGCAGGGAAGGCTACACCTTC.

Only one count was recorded for this clone. This chain uses TRBV4-1 with TRBJ1-3; 10 nucleotides match TRBD1. CDR3 size: 18 residues. Losses at the gene ends were 0 bases for V and 2 bases for J; bases not matched to a gene: 7. The germline gives CDR1 MGHRA, CDR2 YSYEKL. This chain's CDR3 is CASSQDPSDRGPGNTIYF. CDR3 nucleotides: TGCGCCAGCAGCCAAGATCCCTCTGACAGGGGGCCTGGAAACACCATATATTTT.

This clone was found a few times. The V and J genes are TRBV6-5 and TRBJ2-7; no firm D call. The V end was cut by 2 bases, the J end by 12 bases, with 11 bases between. Germline V gene sequence: CDR1 MNHEY, CDR2 SVGAGI. This CDR3 has 11 amino acids. The CDR3 reads CASSYGPIPYF. As DNA, the CDR3 is TGTGCCAGCAGTTACGGACCGATACCGTACTTC.

This clone appeared once. V usage is TRBV5-5 and J usage is TRBJ1-2; 10 nucleotides agree with TRBD1. The CDR3 runs to 15 residues. The V segment lost 2 bases and the J segment 3 bases; nucleotides outside the gene matches: 4. From germline, CDR1 is SGHKS and CDR2 YYEKEE (reference sequence). The CDR3 DNA is TGTGCCAGCAGCTTCGGAGGGACAGGGGACTATGGCTACACCTTC. It codes for CASSFGGTGDYGYTF.

The chain links TRBV4-1 to TRBJ1-2; 9 bases are a match to TRBD1. The junction had 13 bases not matched to a gene; V was cut back by 3 bases and J by 8 bases. This CDR3 spans 16 amino acids. Germline values: CDR1 MGHRA, CDR2 YSYEKL. CDR3 nucleotides: TGCGCCAGCAGCCACCGCAACAGGGGGCGATTTGGCGGCTACACCTTC. Translation gives CASSHRNRGRFGGYTF.

This clone came up a few times. The V call is TRBV28, the J call TRBJ2-3; 7 bases map to TRBD1. V shed 8 bases, J shed 6 bases, and the junction held 8 bases outside the gene matches. The germline CDR1 and CDR2 sequences are MDHEN and SYDVKM. The CDR3 totals 13 residues. The CDR3 DNA follows: TGTGCCAGCCAGAGAGGGGGCCGGGATACGCAGTATTTT. Protein product: CASQRGGRDTQYF.

CDR3 amino acids: CASSFGGNTIYF. CDR3 nucleotide sequence: TGTGCCAGCAGCTTTGGGGGAAACACCATATATTTT. The J gene is TRBJ1-3, the V gene TRBV7-2; D is ambiguous. The germline V gene encodes CDR1 SGHTA and CDR2 FQGNSA. Trimming took off 3 bases at V and 4 bases at J, with 4 bases between the two ends. The CDR3 is made up of 12 amino acids.

The chain uses TRBV11-2 and TRBJ2-5; 7 bases map to TRBD1. CDR1 SGHAT and CDR2 FQNNGV come from the germline V gene. The CDR3 runs to 17 residues. V gave up 5 bases and J gave up 4 bases; unmatched junction bases: 16. This CDR3 is CASSQGRGGGIRETQYF. In DNA form, the CDR3 reads TGTGCCAGCAGCCAAGGACGAGGGGGCGGAATTAGAGAGACCCAGTACTTC.

There are a few counts of this clone. A much larger clone is a single base away; this may be a read error. The sample has other DNA sequences that encode this CDR3 too. The rearrangement uses TRBV28 and TRBJ1-2, with a possible D match to TRBD1 (5 bases). With 3 bases removed from V and 1 base from J, the gap between germline ends came to 9 bases. The CDR3 spans 14 residues. Germline assignment: CDR1 MDHEN and CDR2 SYDVKM. The CDR3 reads CASSFLGDNYGYTF. The CDR3 DNA reads as TGTGCCAGCAGTTTTTTGGGGGATAACTATGGCTACACCTTC.

The rearrangement joins TRBV28 to TRBJ2-3; weak D call: TRBD2 (6 bases). Between the trimmed V and J ends, which lost 6 bases and 0 bases, there was a span of 7 bases. The CDR3 length is 13 residues. From germline, CDR1 is MDHEN and CDR2 SYDVKM. As DNA, the CDR3 is TGTGCCAGCAGGGGGGGAAGCACAGATACGCAGTATTTT. It is translated as CASRGGSTDTQYF. The whole variable domain, filled in from reference TRBV28 and TRBJ2-3, reads DVKVTQSSRYLVKRTGEKVFLECVQDMDHENMFWYRQDPGLGLRLIYFSYDVKMKEKGDIPEGYSVSREKKERFSLILESASTNQTSMYLCASRGGSTDTQYFGPGTRLTVL.

DNA for the CDR3: TGTGCCAGCAGCTCGGGACAACCTGGGGAGACCCAGTACTTC. Amino acid sequence: CASSSGQPGETQYF. The rearrangement joins TRBV7-3 to TRBJ2-5; possible D gene TRBD1, 6 bases. The CDR3 runs 14 residues. V lost 4 bases, J lost 5 bases, and 14 bases lay in between. Germline CDR1 SGHTA, CDR2 FQGTGA. The full variable domain, its missing parts supplied by reference TRBV7-3 and TRBJ2-5, is GAGVSQTPSNKVTEKGKYVELRCDPISGHTALYWYRQSLGQGPEFLIYFQGTGAADDSGLPNDRFFAVRPEGSVSTLKIQRTERGDSAVYLCASSSGQPGETQYFGPGTRLLVL.

The chain joins TRBV19 to TRBJ2-1; 10 bases map to TRBD2. The CDR3 has 16 residues. Per the germline V gene, CDR1 is LNHDA and CDR2 is SQIVND (reference sequence). Germline trimming cut 4 bases from V and 4 bases from J; bases unmatched to any gene: 7. This CDR3 reads CASSTFSGGPYNEQFF. In nucleotides, the CDR3 is TGTGCCAGTAGTACCTTTAGCGGGGGGCCATACAATGAGCAGTTCTTC.